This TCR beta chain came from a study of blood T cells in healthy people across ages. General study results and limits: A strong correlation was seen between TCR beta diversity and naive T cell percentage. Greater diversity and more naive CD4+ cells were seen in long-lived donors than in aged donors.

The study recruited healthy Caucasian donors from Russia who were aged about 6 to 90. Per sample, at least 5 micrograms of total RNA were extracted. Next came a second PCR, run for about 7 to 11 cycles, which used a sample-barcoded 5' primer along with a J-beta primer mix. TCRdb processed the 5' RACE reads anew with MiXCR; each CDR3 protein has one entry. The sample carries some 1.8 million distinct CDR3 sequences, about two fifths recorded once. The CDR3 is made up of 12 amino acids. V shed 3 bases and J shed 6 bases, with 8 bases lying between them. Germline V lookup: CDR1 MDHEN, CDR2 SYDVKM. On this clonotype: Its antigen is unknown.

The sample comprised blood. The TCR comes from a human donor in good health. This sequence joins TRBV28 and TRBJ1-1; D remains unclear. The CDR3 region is CASSFSEAEAFF. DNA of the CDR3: TGTGCCAGCAGTTTTTCAGAGGCTGAAGCTTTCTTT. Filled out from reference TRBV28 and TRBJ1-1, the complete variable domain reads DVKVTQSSRYLVKRTGEKVFLECVQDMDHENMFWYRQDPGLGLRLIYFSYDVKMKEKGDIPEGYSVSREKKERFSLILESASTNQTSMYLCASSFSEAEAFFGQGTRLTVV.